These 4 T cell receptor beta chains came from one sample sequenced in a study of T cell clonality in common variable immunodeficiency. The protocol was immunoSEQ multiplex PCR, while the TCRdb copy is restricted to in-frame clones and leaves out a portion. This sample carries tens of thousands of clones, none of them present only once. The sequenced sample consisted of peripheral blood mononuclear cells. These receptors were collected from a person aged 18-69 years in good health.

This clone turned up a few times. A much larger clonotype is one base distant, so this may be a read error. The missing CDR3 end, 3 residues past where the read stops, is filled in from the germline J gene. This chain connects TRBV6-1 to TRBJ1-4; 7 bases align to TRBD1. The CDR3 contains 14 residues. Germline CDR1 MNHNS, CDR2 SASEGT. CDR3 bases read: TGTGCCAGCAGTGCCGGGACAGCAAATTCACCA. It translates to CASSAGTANSP. The CDR3 in its entirety is CASSAGTANSPLFF.

This clone came up many times. The sequenced fragment ends 3 residues before the CDR3 boundary, so the rest is inferred from the germline J gene. The rearrangement joins TRBV27 to TRBJ1-5; 7 bases match TRBD1. The ends lost 2 bases at V and 7 bases at J; junction bases unmatched: 2. In germline, CDR1 is MNHEY, CDR2 SMNVEV (reference sequence). The CDR3 runs to 13 residues. The chain's CDR3 is CASSLQGGQPQHF. The sequenced part of the CDR3 DNA is TGTGCCAGCAGTTTACAGGGGGGCCAGCCC.

Notes on this clone: The read finishes 3 residues shy of the CDR3 end, and the germline J gene is used to complete it. The sample carries other DNA sequences with the same CDR3. The rearrangement joins TRBV11-2 to TRBJ2-2; no reliable D call. V lost 5 bases and J 1 base, leaving 2 bases between the germline ends. Germline CDR1 and CDR2: SGHAT and FQNNGV. This CDR3 spans 12 amino acids. The CDR3 sequence: CASSLNTGELFF. The covered CDR3 bases are TGTGCCAGCAGCCTGAACACCGGGGAG.

This clone was seen repeatedly, ten times or more. The CDR3 end falls 3 residues outside the read, so it is completed with the germline J gene. The J gene is TRBJ2-7, the V gene TRBV5-6; the match to TRBD1 covers 8 bases. Germline assignment: CDR1 SGHDT and CDR2 YYEEEE. Germline trimming cut 2 bases from V and 3 bases from J; bases unmatched to any gene: 7. The CDR3 length is 15 residues. The DNA read from the CDR3 is TGTGCCAGCAGCTTTTACCGGGACAGGAGCTACGAG. Encoded protein: CASSFYRDRSYE. The whole CDR3 reads CASSFYRDRSYEQYF.